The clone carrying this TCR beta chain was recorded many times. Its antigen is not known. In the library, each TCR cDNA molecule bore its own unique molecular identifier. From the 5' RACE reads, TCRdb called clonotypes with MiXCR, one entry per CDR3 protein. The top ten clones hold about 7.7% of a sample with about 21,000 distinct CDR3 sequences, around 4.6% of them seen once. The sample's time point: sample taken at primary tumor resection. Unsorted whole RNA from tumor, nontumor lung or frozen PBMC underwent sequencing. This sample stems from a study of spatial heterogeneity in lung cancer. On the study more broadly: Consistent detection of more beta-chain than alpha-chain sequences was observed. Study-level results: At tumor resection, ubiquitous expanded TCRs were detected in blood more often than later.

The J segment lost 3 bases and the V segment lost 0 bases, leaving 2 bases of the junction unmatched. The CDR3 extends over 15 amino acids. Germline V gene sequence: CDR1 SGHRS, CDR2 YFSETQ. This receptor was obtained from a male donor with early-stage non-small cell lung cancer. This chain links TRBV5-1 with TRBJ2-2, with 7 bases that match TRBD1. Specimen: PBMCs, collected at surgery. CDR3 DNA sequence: TGCGCCAGCAGCTTGGCAACAGGGGACACCGGGGAGCTGTTTTTT. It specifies CASSLATGDTGELFF.